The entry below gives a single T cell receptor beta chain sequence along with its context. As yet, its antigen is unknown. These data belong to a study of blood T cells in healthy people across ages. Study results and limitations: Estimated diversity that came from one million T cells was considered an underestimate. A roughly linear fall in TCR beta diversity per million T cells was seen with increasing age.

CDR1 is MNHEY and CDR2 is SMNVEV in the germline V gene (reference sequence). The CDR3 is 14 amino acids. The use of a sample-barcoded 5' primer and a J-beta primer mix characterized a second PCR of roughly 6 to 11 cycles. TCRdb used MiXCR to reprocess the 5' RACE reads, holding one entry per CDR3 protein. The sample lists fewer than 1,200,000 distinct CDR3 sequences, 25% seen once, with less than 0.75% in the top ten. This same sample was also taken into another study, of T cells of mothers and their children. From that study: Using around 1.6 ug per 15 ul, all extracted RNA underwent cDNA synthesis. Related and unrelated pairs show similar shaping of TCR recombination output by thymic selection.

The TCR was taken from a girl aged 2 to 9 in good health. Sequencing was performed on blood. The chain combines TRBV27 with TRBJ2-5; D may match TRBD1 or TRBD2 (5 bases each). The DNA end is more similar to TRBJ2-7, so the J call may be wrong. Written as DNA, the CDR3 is TGTGCCAGCAGTTTATCGGGGGTGGGCCACGAGCAGTACTTC. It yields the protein CASSLSGVGHEQYF.